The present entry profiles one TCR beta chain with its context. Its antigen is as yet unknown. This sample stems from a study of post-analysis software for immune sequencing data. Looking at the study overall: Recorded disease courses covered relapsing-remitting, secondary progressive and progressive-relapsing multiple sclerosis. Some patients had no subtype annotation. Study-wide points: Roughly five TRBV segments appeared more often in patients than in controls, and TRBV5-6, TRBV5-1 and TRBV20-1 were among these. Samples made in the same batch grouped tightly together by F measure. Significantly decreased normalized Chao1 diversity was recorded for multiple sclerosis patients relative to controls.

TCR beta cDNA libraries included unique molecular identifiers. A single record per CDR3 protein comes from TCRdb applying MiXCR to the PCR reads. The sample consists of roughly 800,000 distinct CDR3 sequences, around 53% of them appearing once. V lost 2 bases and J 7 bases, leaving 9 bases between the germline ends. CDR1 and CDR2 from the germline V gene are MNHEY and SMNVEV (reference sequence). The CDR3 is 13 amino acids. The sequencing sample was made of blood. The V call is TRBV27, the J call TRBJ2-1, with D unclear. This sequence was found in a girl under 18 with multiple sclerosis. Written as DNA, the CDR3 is TGTGCCAGCAGTTTACTATCATTTAATGAGCAGTTCTTC. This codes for CASSLLSFNEQFF.